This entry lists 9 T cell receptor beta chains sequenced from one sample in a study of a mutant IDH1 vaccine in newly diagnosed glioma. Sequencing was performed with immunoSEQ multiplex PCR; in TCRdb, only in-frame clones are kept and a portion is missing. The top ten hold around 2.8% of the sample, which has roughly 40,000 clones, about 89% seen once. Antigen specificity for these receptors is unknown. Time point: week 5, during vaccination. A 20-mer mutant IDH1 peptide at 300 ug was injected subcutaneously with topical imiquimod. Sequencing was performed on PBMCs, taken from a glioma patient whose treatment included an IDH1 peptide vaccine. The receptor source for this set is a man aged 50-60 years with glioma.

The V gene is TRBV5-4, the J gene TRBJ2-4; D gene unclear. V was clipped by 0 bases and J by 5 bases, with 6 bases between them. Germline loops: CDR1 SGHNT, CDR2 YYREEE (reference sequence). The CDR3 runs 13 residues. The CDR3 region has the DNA TGTGCCAGCAGCTTGGTTAGGGAAAACATTCAGTACTTC. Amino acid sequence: CASSLVRENIQYF.

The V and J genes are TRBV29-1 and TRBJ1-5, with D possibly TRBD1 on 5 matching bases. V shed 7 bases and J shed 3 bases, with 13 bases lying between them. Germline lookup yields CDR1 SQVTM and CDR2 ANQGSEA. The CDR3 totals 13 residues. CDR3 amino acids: CSAGRGPNQPQHF. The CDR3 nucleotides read TGCAGCGCTGGACGGGGACCCAATCAGCCCCAGCATTTT.

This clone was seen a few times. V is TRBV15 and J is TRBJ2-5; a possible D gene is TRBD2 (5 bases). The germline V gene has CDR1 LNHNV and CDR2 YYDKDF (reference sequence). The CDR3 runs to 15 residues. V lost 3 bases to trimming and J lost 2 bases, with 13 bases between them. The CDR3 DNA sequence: TGTGCCACCAGCAGTTGGACGGGAAAGCAAGAGACCCAGTACTTC. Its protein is CATSSWTGKQETQYF.

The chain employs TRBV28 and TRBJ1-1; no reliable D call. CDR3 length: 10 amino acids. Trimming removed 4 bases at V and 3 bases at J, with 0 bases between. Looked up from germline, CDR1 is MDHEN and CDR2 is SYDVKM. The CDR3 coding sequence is TGTGCCAGCAGTTACACTGAAGCTTTCTTT. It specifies CASSYTEAFF.

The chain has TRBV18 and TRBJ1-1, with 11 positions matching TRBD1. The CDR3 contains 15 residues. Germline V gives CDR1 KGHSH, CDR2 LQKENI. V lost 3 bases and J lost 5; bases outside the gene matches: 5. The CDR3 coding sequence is TGTGCCAGCTCACCCGGACAGGGGGCGTGGACTGAAGCTTTCTTT. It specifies CASSPGQGAWTEAFF.

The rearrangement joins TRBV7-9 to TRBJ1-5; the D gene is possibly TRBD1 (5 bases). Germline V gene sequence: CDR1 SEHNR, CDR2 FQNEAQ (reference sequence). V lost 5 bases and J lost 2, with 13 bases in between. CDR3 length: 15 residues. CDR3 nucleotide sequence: TGTGCCAGCAGCCCGGGGGACGCCCGCAATCAGCCCCAGCATTTT. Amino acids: CASSPGDARNQPQHF.

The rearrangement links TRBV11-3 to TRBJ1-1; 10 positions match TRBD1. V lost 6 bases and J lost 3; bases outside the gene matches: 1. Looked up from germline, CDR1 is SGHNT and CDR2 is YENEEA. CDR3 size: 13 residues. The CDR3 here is CASRGTGDTEAFF. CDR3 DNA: TGTGCCAGCAGAGGGACAGGGGACACTGAAGCTTTCTTT.

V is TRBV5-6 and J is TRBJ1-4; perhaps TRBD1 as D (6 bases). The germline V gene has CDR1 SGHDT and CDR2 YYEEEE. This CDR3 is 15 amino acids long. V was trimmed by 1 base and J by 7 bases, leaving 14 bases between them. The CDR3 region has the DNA TGTGCCAGCAGCTTGTTCGGGGGGCATGGTGAAAAACTGTTTTTT. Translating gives CASSLFGGHGEKLFF.

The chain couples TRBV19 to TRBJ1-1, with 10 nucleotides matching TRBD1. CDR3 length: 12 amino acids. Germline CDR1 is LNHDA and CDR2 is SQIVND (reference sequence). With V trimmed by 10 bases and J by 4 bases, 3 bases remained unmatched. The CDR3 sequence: CAIRTGGTEAFF. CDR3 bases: TGTGCCATCAGGACAGGGGGCACTGAAGCTTTCTTT.